This is a list of T cell receptor beta chains from one sample in a study of shared clonotypes between healthy human individuals. Using immunoSEQ multiplex PCR, the repertoire was profiled, and TCRdb retains in-frame clones only, with some absent. The table records about 1,500,000 clones, around 97% of them present only once. Source material: naive CD4+ T cells sorted from blood. These receptor sequences come from a man aged 25 to 45 in good health. Both conserved end residues are part of each CDR3. Each record gives: V gene, D gene, clone size, J gene, CDR3 protein, CDR3 DNA. D genes are given only for firm matches. Clone size is not always given. Where it is, it says once, few, many or a class for expanded clones.

TRBV28	.	.	TRBJ2-7	CASKRPGQAAYEQYF	TGTGCCAGCAAAAGACCGGGGCAGGCCGCCTACGAGCAGTACTTC
TRBV6-1	TRBD2	.	TRBJ2-1	CASSEDAGGYNEQFF	TGTGCCAGCAGTGAAGATGCGGGAGGGTACAATGAGCAGTTCTTC
TRBV9	TRBD1	.	TRBJ2-7	CASSVGDRGREQYF	TGTGCCAGCAGCGTCGGAGACAGGGGGCGCGAGCAGTACTTC
TRBV4-1	TRBD2	.	TRBJ2-1	CASSQELAGAWEQFF	TGCGCCAGCAGCCAAGAACTAGCGGGAGCGTGGGAGCAGTTCTTC
TRBV6-5	.	.	TRBJ2-7	CASSFLTYEQYF	TGTGCCAGCAGTTTCCTAACCTACGAGCAGTACTTC
TRBV5-1	.	.	TRBJ1-1	CASSLAGVSKAFF	TGCGCCAGCAGCTTGGCCGGGGTTTCGAAAGCTTTCTTT
TRBV11-2	.	.	TRBJ2-7	CASSIDYGGYEQYF	TGTGCCAGCAGCATTGACTACGGGGGCTACGAGCAGTACTTC
TRBV13	.	.	TRBJ1-3	CASSPGTLGNTIYF	TGTGCCAGCAGCCCCGGGACACTCGGAAACACCATATATTTT
TRBV10-1	TRBD1	.	TRBJ1-1	CASPHRTGVTEAFF	TGCGCCAGCCCCCACCGGACAGGGGTCACTGAAGCTTTCTTT
TRBV27	.	.	TRBJ1-5	CASGPHENQPQHF	TGTGCCAGCGGCCCCCACGAAAATCAGCCCCAGCATTTT
TRBV5-1	.	.	TRBJ2-5	CASSSISGLPGETQYF	TGCGCCAGCAGCTCCATTTCCGGGCTCCCGGGGGAGACCCAGTACTTC
TRBV7-9	.	.	TRBJ2-7	CASSFGGSYEQYF	TGTGCCAGCAGCTTTGGGGGCTCCTACGAGCAGTACTTC
TRBV6-1	.	.	TRBJ1-5	CASSADRAAQPQHF	TGTGCCAGCAGTGCGGACCGGGCGGCTCAGCCCCAGCATTTT
TRBV5-5	.	once	TRBJ2-1	CASSLGPPIAYNEQFF	TGTGCCAGCAGCTTGGGCCCGCCGATTGCCTACAATGAGCAGTTCTTC
TRBV7-9	.	.	TRBJ2-5	CASGFDHTQETQYF	TGTGCCAGCGGCTTCGACCATACCCAAGAGACCCAGTACTTC
TRBV11-2	TRBD2	.	TRBJ2-2	CATRLAGLNTGELFF	TGTGCCACCAGACTAGCGGGACTGAACACCGGGGAGCTGTTTTTT
TRBV5-1	TRBD1	.	TRBJ2-7	CASSVRQGALYEQYF	TGCGCCAGCAGCGTGAGACAGGGGGCGTTATACGAGCAGTACTTC
TRBV5-3	.	.	TRBJ2-1	CARSLTGNEQFF	TGTGCCAGAAGCTTGACGGGCAATGAGCAGTTCTTC
TRBV5-6	TRBD2	.	TRBJ2-7	CASSRQRLAGKSYEQYF	TGTGCCAGCAGCCGCCAACGTCTAGCGGGAAAATCCTACGAGCAGTACTTC
TRBV29-1	TRBD1	.	TRBJ2-7	CSVTGQGIMYEQYF	TGCAGCGTTACCGGACAGGGGATCATGTACGAGCAGTACTTC
TRBV4-1	.	.	TRBJ2-1	CASSQDGHGKNEQFF	TGCGCCAGCAGCCAAGATGGGCACGGTAAGAATGAGCAGTTCTTC
TRBV7-9	TRBD2	.	TRBJ2-1	CASSFAGGPGEQFF	TGTGCCAGCAGCTTCGCGGGAGGGCCTGGTGAGCAGTTCTTC
TRBV4-3	TRBD1	.	TRBJ1-2	CASSPGTVNYGYTF	TGCGCCAGCAGCCCCGGGACAGTTAACTATGGCTACACCTTC
TRBV29-1	TRBD1	.	TRBJ1-2	CSAVGGGEDGYTF	TGCAGCGCTGTGGGAGGGGGCGAAGATGGCTACACCTTC
TRBV11-2	.	few	TRBJ2-1	CASSPSGSYNEQFF	TGTGCCAGCAGCCCGTCGGGCTCCTACAATGAGCAGTTCTTC
TRBV5-4	.	once	TRBJ2-5	CASSLETGDAQETQYF	TGTGCCAGCAGCTTGGAAACGGGAGATGCCCAAGAGACCCAGTACTTC
TRBV10-1	TRBD2	.	TRBJ2-1	CASSESLAAYNEQFF	TGCGCCAGCAGTGAAAGTCTAGCGGCCTACAATGAGCAGTTCTTC
TRBV4-3	.	.	TRBJ1-3	CASSQAWRRVGENTIYF	TGCGCCAGCAGCCAAGCATGGCGCAGGGTGGGTGAGAACACCATATATTTT
TRBV18	TRBD1	.	TRBJ1-5	CASSPGTGGGQPQHF	TGTGCCAGCTCACCGGGGACAGGGGGCGGACAGCCCCAGCATTTT
TRBV28	.	.	TRBJ2-7	CASSFHPRTVSYEQYF	TGTGCCAGCAGTTTTCATCCCCGGACGGTTTCCTACGAGCAGTACTTC
TRBV18	TRBD1	.	TRBJ1-2	CASSPRFEGANYGYTF	TGTGCCAGCTCACCACGGTTTGAGGGGGCGAACTATGGCTACACCTTC
TRBV18	.	.	TRBJ1-1	CASSPSGDTEAFF	TGTGCCAGCTCACCGTCGGGGGACACTGAAGCTTTCTTT
TRBV6-5	.	.	TRBJ2-6	CVSSFSGANVLTF	TGTGTCAGCAGTTTCTCTGGGGCCAACGTCCTGACTTTC
TRBV5-4	.	.	TRBJ2-1	CASSPSYNEQFF	TGTGCCAGCAGCCCTTCCTACAATGAGCAGTTCTTC
TRBV25-1	.	.	TRBJ2-7	CASSELSADHYEQYF	TGTGCCAGCAGTGAATTATCGGCAGATCACTACGAGCAGTACTTC
TRBV28	TRBD1	.	TRBJ2-7	CASSPPPGQGTLYEQYF	TGTGCCAGCAGTCCCCCTCCGGGACAGGGGACCCTTTACGAGCAGTACTTC
TRBV18	TRBD2	.	TRBJ2-7	CASSPRTSGSYEQYF	TGTGCCAGCTCACCGCGGACTAGCGGGAGCTACGAGCAGTACTTC
TRBV7-2	.	.	TRBJ2-7	CASSESTGPYYEQYF	TGTGCCAGCAGCGAAAGTACAGGGCCCTACTACGAGCAGTACTTC
TRBV2	.	.	TRBJ1-2	CASHPAAYGYTF	TGTGCCAGCCACCCGGCCGCCTATGGCTACACCTTC
TRBV2	.	.	TRBJ1-2	CAMSVEYQYTF	TGTGCCATGTCTGTTGAGTACCAATACACCTTC
TRBV12-2	.	.	TRBJ1-5	CASRPGTWNSNQPQHF	TGTGCAAGTCGCCCAGGGACATGGAATAGCAATCAGCCCCAGCATTTT
TRBV6-5	TRBD1	.	TRBJ2-2	CASSPPWTGTGELFF	TGTGCCAGCAGCCCCCCTTGGACAGGGACCGGGGAGCTGTTTTTT
TRBV5-1	TRBD1	.	TRBJ2-7	CASSPPGRDRGHEQYF	TGCGCCAGCAGCCCCCCCGGCCGGGACAGGGGGCATGAGCAGTACTTC
TRBV11-2	.	.	TRBJ2-2	CASSSRQTGELFF	TGTGCCAGCAGCTCCAGACAGACCGGGGAGCTGTTTTTT
TRBV10-2	.	.	TRBJ2-7	CASSESIIYEQYF	TGCGCCAGCAGTGAGTCGATTATTTACGAGCAGTACTTC
TRBV7-9	TRBD1	.	TRBJ1-4	CASSLGDSSNEKLFF	TGTGCCAGCAGCTTAGGGGACAGCTCAAATGAAAAACTGTTTTTT
TRBV6-6	TRBD1	once	TRBJ1-3	CASSQPGQTGNTIYF	TGTGCCAGCAGTCAGCCGGGACAGACGGGAAACACCATATATTTT